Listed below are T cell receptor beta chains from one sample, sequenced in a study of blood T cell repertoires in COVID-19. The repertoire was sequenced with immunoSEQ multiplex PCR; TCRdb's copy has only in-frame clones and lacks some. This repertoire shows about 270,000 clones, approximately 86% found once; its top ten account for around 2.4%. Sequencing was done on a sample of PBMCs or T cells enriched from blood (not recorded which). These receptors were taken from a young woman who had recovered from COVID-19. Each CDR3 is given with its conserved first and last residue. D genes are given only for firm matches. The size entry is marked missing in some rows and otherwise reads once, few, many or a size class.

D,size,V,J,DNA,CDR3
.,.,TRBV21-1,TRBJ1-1,TGTGCCAGCAGCAAAGGGAACAGTGAAGCTTTCTTT,CASSKGNSEAFF
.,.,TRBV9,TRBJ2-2,TGTGCCAGCAGCGACCTCACCGGAGGGGCAGGAAGGCACGGGGAGCTGTTTTTT,CASSDLTGGAGRHGELFF
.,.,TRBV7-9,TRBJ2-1,TGTGCCAGCAGCTTAGGGAGGGGGCTTTACAATGAGCAGTTCTTC,CASSLGRGLYNEQFF
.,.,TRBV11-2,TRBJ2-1,TGTGCCAGCAGCTCATGGACAGATTTTAATGAGCAGTTCTTC,CASSSWTDFNEQFF
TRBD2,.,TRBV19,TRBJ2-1,TGTGCCAGTGCCCGGGGGGGGGAGCAGTTCTTC,CASARGGEQFF
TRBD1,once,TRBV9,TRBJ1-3,TGTGCCAGCAGCGTGGGCAGGGGGCTTGGAAACACCATATATTTT,CASSVGRGLGNTIYF
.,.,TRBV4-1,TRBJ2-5,TGCGCCAGCAGCCAGACAGCTGAGGAGACCCAGTACTTC,CASSQTAEETQYF
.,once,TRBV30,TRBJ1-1,TGTGCCTGGAGTTATTCAGGGAACACTGAAGCTTTCTTT,CAWSYSGNTEAFF
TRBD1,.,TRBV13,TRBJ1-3,TGTGCCAGCAGCTTAAAGGGGGCGTCTGGAAACACCATATATTTT,CASSLKGASGNTIYF
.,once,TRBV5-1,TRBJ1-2,TGCGCCAGCAACCGCTCCGGGGGGCGCAGGGGCTACACCTTC,CASNRSGGRRGYTF
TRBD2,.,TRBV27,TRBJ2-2,TGTGCCAGCAGTTTCCTAGCGGGGCCACCGAACACCGGGGAGCTGTTTTTT,CASSFLAGPPNTGELFF
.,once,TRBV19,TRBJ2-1,TGTGCCAGTAGTATGAAGCGGGTCTCCTACAATGAGCAGTTCTTC,CASSMKRVSYNEQFF
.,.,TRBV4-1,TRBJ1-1,TGCGCCAGCAGCCAAGATACAGGCACTGAAGCTTTCTTT,CASSQDTGTEAFF
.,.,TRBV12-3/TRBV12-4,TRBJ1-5,TGTGCCAGCAGTCCCCAGGCTCAGCCCCAGCATTTT,CASSPQAQPQHF
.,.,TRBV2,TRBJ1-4,TGTGCCAGCAGGGGTATTCAGGGGAAGGATGAAAAACTGTTTTTT,CASRGIQGKDEKLFF
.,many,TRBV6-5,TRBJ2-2,TGTGCCAGCAGACAGGGTACCGGGGAGCTGTTTTTT,CASRQGTGELFF
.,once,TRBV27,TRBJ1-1,TGTGCCAGCAGTTTATATGGCGGGGGCCTCATGAACACTGAAGCTTTCTTT,CASSLYGGGLMNTEAFF
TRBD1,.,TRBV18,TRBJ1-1,TGTGCCAGCTCGGACGGACAGGGGGCGATCGTTACTGAAGCTTTCTTT,CASSDGQGAIVTEAFF